This T cell receptor beta chain is from a study of blood T cells in healthy people across ages. Study results and limitations: Older individuals had lower TCR beta diversity per million T cells (the decline was roughly linear). It was the long-lived donors that had more naive CD4+ cells and higher diversity than aged donors.

Combining a sample-barcoded 5' primer with a J-beta primer mix, a second PCR ran for roughly 7 to 11 cycles. The template-switch adaptor was a 5' adaptor with 12 random nucleotides. It tagged each cDNA molecule. TCRdb used MiXCR to reprocess the 5' RACE reads, holding one entry per CDR3 protein. The table has approximately 1,000,000 distinct CDR3 sequences, 30% to 40% seen once. Germline CDR1 is SNHLY and CDR2 is FYNNEI. The CDR3 runs 16 residues. Losses at the gene ends were 4 bases for V and 4 bases for J; bases not matched to a gene: 8. On this clonotype: The target antigen is unknown.

The total RNA that was extracted per sample amounted to at least 5.5 micrograms. The chain recombines TRBV2 with TRBJ2-3; TRBD1 agrees at 10 bases. Material: blood. This receptor was identified in a man between 18 and 29 years old in good health. The CDR3 DNA reads as TGTGCCAGCAGTGCGATAGGACAGGGGGGGTCAGATACGCAGTATTTT. It specifies CASSAIGQGGSDTQYF.